This TCR beta chain was recovered during a study of response to subunit inactivated influenza vaccine. TCRdb itself ran the RT-PCR reads through MiXCR, one entry per CDR3 protein. Counted here are about 300,000 distinct CDR3 sequences, roughly 22% occurring once; the ten biggest clones make up more than 8.5%. Study-wide results and limits: Each seasonal influenza vaccination, the authors suggested, recruits few new T cells.

Turning to this clonotype: Its antigen is unknown.

In germline, CDR1 is SGHTA, CDR2 FQGNSA. The CDR3 sequence is 14 residues long. V lost 0 bases, J lost 8 bases, and 8 bases lay in between. This clonotype originated in a man aged 50 to 69 who received an inactivated influenza vaccine. This chain connects TRBV7-2 to TRBJ1-6; D gene uncertain. Sequenced material: PBMCs from blood, taken approximately 20 months after vaccination. The CDR3 region is CASSLAWRDSPLHF. The CDR3 coding sequence is TGTGCCAGCAGCTTAGCGTGGAGGGATTCACCCCTCCACTTT.